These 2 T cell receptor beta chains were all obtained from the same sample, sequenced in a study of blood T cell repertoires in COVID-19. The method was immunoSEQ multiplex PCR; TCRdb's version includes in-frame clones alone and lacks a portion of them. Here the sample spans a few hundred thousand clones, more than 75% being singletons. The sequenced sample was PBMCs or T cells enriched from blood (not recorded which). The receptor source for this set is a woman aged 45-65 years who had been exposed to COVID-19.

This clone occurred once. The CDR3 loop is CASSSTDNSPLHF. DNA of the CDR3: TGTGCCAGCAGTTCGACAGACAATTCACCCCTCCACTTT. The chain carries TRBV6-2 or TRBV6-3 and TRBJ1-6, with D maybe TRBD1 (5 bases). The CDR3 runs to 13 residues. The germline V gene has CDR1 MNHEY and CDR2 SVGEGT. The ends were cut back, 4 bases at V and 7 bases at J, with 8 bases in the middle.

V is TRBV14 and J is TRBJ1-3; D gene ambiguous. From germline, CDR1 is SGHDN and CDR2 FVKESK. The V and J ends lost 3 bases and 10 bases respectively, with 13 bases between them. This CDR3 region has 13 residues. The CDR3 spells CASSHYGSRTIYF. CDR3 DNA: TGTGCCAGCAGCCACTACGGCTCTAGAACCATATATTTT.